Shown below are 8 T cell receptor beta chains from a single sample sequenced in a study of cytomegalovirus exposure and HLA in healthy donors. Primers: 60 Vbeta forward and 13 Jbeta reverse. Assay: immunoSEQ multiplex PCR; the TCRdb copy retains only in-frame clones and omits some. Here the sample spans about 210,000 clones, around 78% being singletons. The sequenced sample was PBMCs. The receptors stem from a woman aged 25 to 45 in good health and CMV-seropositive.

This clone was seen more than once but under ten times. The rearrangement uses TRBV6-6 and TRBJ1-5, with D tentatively TRBD1 (5 bases). CDR3 size: 12 residues. Per germline, CDR1 MNHNY and CDR2 SVGAGI (reference sequence). V was pared by 2 bases and J by 16 bases, with 15 bases between. The CDR3 DNA is TGTGCCAGCAGTTACAAGGGGCCGCTTCCCCATTTT. It yields the protein CASSYKGPLPHF.

The J gene is TRBJ1-1, the V gene TRBV27; D remains unclear. Between the trimmed V and J ends, which lost 6 bases and 4 bases, there was a span of 12 bases. This CDR3 has 13 residues. The germline V gene encodes CDR1 MNHEY and CDR2 SMNVEV (reference sequence). The CDR3 spells CASRKQYLTEAFF. CDR3 coding DNA: TGTGCCAGCAGGAAACAGTATCTCACTGAAGCTTTCTTT.

The chain employs TRBV28 and TRBJ1-2, with D perhaps matching TRBD1 (6 bases). From germline, CDR1 is MDHEN and CDR2 SYDVKM. The CDR3 contains 16 residues. V lost 5 bases and J 0 bases, leaving 16 bases between the germline ends. CDR3 DNA: TGTGCCAGCAGTATAACAGGGACCCGAGCTAACTATGGCTACACCTTC. It translates to CASSITGTRANYGYTF.

The rearrangement joins TRBV6-6 to TRBJ2-5; 8 nucleotides line up with TRBD1. The CDR3 has 14 amino acids. Trimming cost V 4 bases and J 4 bases; bases outside gene matches: 5. Germline assignment: CDR1 MNHNY and CDR2 SVGAGI (reference sequence). CDR3 protein: CASSSPGGGETQYF. DNA for the CDR3: TGTGCCAGCAGTTCCCCAGGGGGCGGAGAGACCCAGTACTTC.

DNA of the CDR3: TGCGCCAGCAGCTTGGGGGGCAGGGGGGACGAGCAGTACTTC. Its protein is CASSLGGRGDEQYF. The V gene is TRBV5-1, the J gene TRBJ2-7, with a weak D call TRBD1 (7 bases). The CDR3 spans 14 residues. Germline V gene sequence: CDR1 SGHRS, CDR2 YFSETQ. Trimming stripped 0 bases from V and 5 bases from J, with 12 bases between.

The V and J genes are TRBV7-8 and TRBJ2-7; TRBD2 aligns across 7 bases. CDR1 and CDR2 from the germline V gene are SGHVS and FQNEAQ. V trimming: 1 base; J trimming: 2 bases; junction bases outside the gene matches: 8. The CDR3 length is 16 residues. In nucleotides, the CDR3 is TGTGCCAGCAGCTTAGGGCGGGGGAGGGGCGCCTACGAGCAGTACTTC. This translates into CASSLGRGRGAYEQYF.

In the case of this clone: Other DNA variants within this sample encode the same CDR3. The CDR3 DNA reads TGTGCCACCAGCAGGGACAGGGGATACAATGAGCAGTTCTTC. The encoded protein is CATSRDRGYNEQFF. The chain combines TRBV15 with TRBJ2-1, with 9 bases fitting TRBD1. Trimming took 3 bases from V and 4 from J; bases not matched to a gene: 1. Germline values: CDR1 LNHNV, CDR2 YYDKDF (reference sequence). The CDR3 covers 14 residues.

The chain links TRBV28 to TRBJ1-5, with D maybe TRBD1 (6 bases). The CDR3 covers 15 residues. Looked up from germline, CDR1 is MDHEN and CDR2 is SYDVKM. Trimming pared 4 bases from V and 0 bases from J, leaving 10 bases between. The chain's CDR3 is CASSSVTGSNQPQHF. CDR3 DNA: TGTGCCAGCAGTTCCGTGACAGGTAGCAATCAGCCCCAGCATTTT.